The rows below give T cell receptor beta chains drawn from one sample of a study of CD8+ T cells in alopecia areata. Only in-frame clones appear in the TCRdb table, and some are missing; sequencing was by immunoSEQ multiplex PCR. Among 120,000 or so clones listed, 47% were seen once. Sequencing was carried out using NKG2D-low CD8+ T cells sorted from blood. All receptors come from a human donor with alopecia areata. Both conserved end residues are part of each CDR3. The D gene is left open where the match is weak. Clone size appears in some rows only: once, few, many, or a class for an expanded clone.

cdr3_length j_call v_call d_call clone_size cdr3_nt cdr3_aa
14 TRBJ2-7 TRBV7-3 TRBD1 once TGTGCCAGCAGTCCCGGGACAGGGATCTCCGAGCAGTACTTC CASSPGTGISEQYF
14 TRBJ1-2 TRBV27 . . TGTGCCAGCAGTACCCGCTCGGGCTGGGATGGCTACACCTTC CASSTRSGWDGYTF
12 TRBJ1-2 TRBV28 . . TGTGCCAGCAGTTTAGGAGAGGATGGCTACACCTTC CASSLGEDGYTF
12 TRBJ1-1 TRBV29-1 . few TGCAGCGTTGAGGGGAAGAACACTGAAGCTTTCTTT CSVEGKNTEAFF
11 TRBJ2-7 TRBV29-1 . few TGCAGCCCCTCCCGGGGGTACGAGCAGTACTTC CSPSRGYEQYF
11 TRBJ2-4 TRBV6-5 TRBD1 . TGTGCCAGTGGGGAACCGGGACAGCAGTACTTC CASGEPGQQYF
14 TRBJ1-1 TRBV28 TRBD1 . TGTGCCAGCAGTGACAGGGCTGTGAACACTGAAGCTTTCTTT CASSDRAVNTEAFF
13 TRBJ2-7 TRBV29-1 TRBD2 . TGCAGCGTTTTGCGGGAGAGCTCCTACGAGCAGTACTTC CSVLRESSYEQYF
17 TRBJ2-2 TRBV29-1 TRBD1 . TGCAGCGTTGAAGATGCTGGTGGGACAGGAGTAACCGGGGAGCTGTTTTTT CSVEDAGGTGVTGELFF
14 TRBJ2-3 TRBV27 TRBD2 . TGTGCCAGCCGTAGCGGGGGGGTTTTCGATACGCAGTATTTT CASRSGGVFDTQYF
13 TRBJ2-7 TRBV29-1 . . TGCAGCGTTGTAGGCAGCCCGACCTACGAGCAGTACTTC CSVVGSPTYEQYF
11 TRBJ2-7 TRBV27 . . TGTGCCAGCAGAACCTCCTACGAGCAGTACTTC CASRTSYEQYF
14 TRBJ2-7 TRBV30 TRBD2 . TGTGCCTGGAGTGAGACTAGCGGGAGTTACGAGCAGTACTTC CAWSETSGSYEQYF
14 TRBJ2-3 TRBV6-5 . . TGTGCCAGCAGTTCCGGGATACACACAGATACGCAGTATTTT CASSSGIHTDTQYF
14 TRBJ2-7 TRBV2 . . TGTGCCAGCAGTGAAATGGTTAGGGGCGGCGAGCAGTACTTC CASSEMVRGGEQYF
12 TRBJ1-1 TRBV28 . . TGTGCCAGCACTACTGAGGTGTCTGAAGCTTTCTTT CASTTEVSEAFF
14 TRBJ2-2 TRBV2 . . TGTGCCAGCAGGGGAGGCGCGAACACCGGGGAGCTGTTTTTT CASRGGANTGELFF
14 TRBJ2-2 TRBV9 . few TGTGCCAGCAGCCACGACACTGACACCGGGGAGCTGTTTTTT CASSHDTDTGELFF
14 TRBJ2-3 TRBV6-6 . . TGTGCCAGCAGTTACTCCCCCGTCACAGATACGCAGTATTTT CASSYSPVTDTQYF
11 TRBJ1-3 TRBV9 . few TGTGCCAGCAGCCCGGGGGGCACCATATATTTT CASSPGGTIYF
12 TRBJ2-2 TRBV5-6 . . TGTGCCAGCAGCTTGACCACCGGGGAGCTGTTTTTT CASSLTTGELFF
15 TRBJ1-4 TRBV4-1 . . TGCGCCAGCAGCCACCGACGGAGCATGGGAGAAAAACTGTTTTTT CASSHRRSMGEKLFF
13 TRBJ2-5 TRBV7-9 TRBD1 few TGTGCCAGCAGCTTAACAGGGGGAGAGACCCAGTACTTC CASSLTGGETQYF
10 TRBJ1-1 TRBV29-1 . few TGCAGCGTCTGGGGGAGAGAAGCTTTCTTT CSVWGREAFF
17 TRBJ2-5 TRBV29-1 . few TGCAGCGTTGCAACCCTCGGTCGGGGGACCGACGGGGAGACCCAGTACTTC CSVATLGRGTDGETQYF
14 TRBJ2-7 TRBV2 . once TGTGCCAGCAGTGAAGCGGACAGTGCCTACGAGCAGTACTTC CASSEADSAYEQYF
14 TRBJ2-5 TRBV29-1 TRBD1 few TGCAGCGTTGAAGAAGACAGGGGTTGGGAGACCCAGTACTTC CSVEEDRGWETQYF
13 TRBJ1-1 TRBV5-6 . . TGTGCCAGCACTGCAGGGATGAACACTGAAGCTTTCTTT CASTAGMNTEAFF
12 TRBJ2-3 TRBV27 . . TGTGCCAGCAGTCCGTCCACAGATACGCAGTATTTT CASSPSTDTQYF
14 TRBJ1-5 TRBV5-1 . few TGCGCCAGCGAAGACAGCACGGTAGATCAGCCCCAGCATTTT CASEDSTVDQPQHF
11 TRBJ2-1 TRBV30 . . TGTGCCTGGAACAGGGACAACGATGGGTTCTTC CAWNRDNDGFF
15 TRBJ2-5 TRBV7-3 . once TGTGCCAGCAGCTTTCTCGGGGGTTCTCGGGAGACCCAGTACTTC CASSFLGGSRETQYF
11 TRBJ2-5 TRBV29-1 . . TGCAGCGTGAACAGGGATGAGACCCAGTACTTC CSVNRDETQYF
13 TRBJ1-1 TRBV4-1 . . TGCGCCAGCAGCCAAGACGGGGGCACTGAAGCTTTCTTT CASSQDGGTEAFF
14 TRBJ2-7 TRBV9 . . TGTGCCAGCAGCGTGGGCCAGGCGTCCTACGAGCAGTACTTC CASSVGQASYEQYF
15 TRBJ2-5 TRBV25-1 TRBD1 . TGTGCCAGCAGTGAAGGGGACAGGGACTGGGAGACCCAGTACTTC CASSEGDRDWETQYF
15 TRBJ2-2 TRBV29-1 . . TGCAGCGCTGGACACAGGGCCTCGAACACCGGGGAGCTGTTTTTT CSAGHRASNTGELFF